This T cell receptor (beta chain) was recorded in a study of a mutant IDH1 vaccine in newly diagnosed glioma. Looking at the study overall: First vaccine doses came 4-6 weeks after radiotherapy alone, or with temozolomide cycles. Most patients had received both radiotherapy and temozolomide, the prior options being radiotherapy, temozolomide, or both.

Between the trimmed V and J ends, which lost 2 bases and 1 base, there was a span of 9 bases. Germline V gene data show CDR1 as MNHEY and CDR2 as SVGAGI. CDR3 length: 14 amino acids. For this clone: Its antigen is still unknown.

Here immunoSEQ multiplex PCR was the method, and the copy in TCRdb shows in-frame clones only, minus some. The repertoire consists of approximately 38,000 clones, with 80% to 90% occurring once and the leading ten covering approximately 1.7%. Noted time point: week 5, during vaccination. One vaccine dose held 300 ug of mutant IDH1 20-mer peptide and came with topical imiquimod. Sequencing used PBMCs, obtained from a glioma patient whose treatment included an IDH1 peptide vaccine. The TCR comes from a man aged 40-55 years with glioma. V usage is TRBV6-5 and J usage is TRBJ2-7; possibly TRBD1 for D (5 bases). CDR3 protein: CASSYMGQSYEQYF. CDR3 DNA: TGTGCCAGCAGTTACATGGGGCAATCCTACGAGCAGTACTTC.